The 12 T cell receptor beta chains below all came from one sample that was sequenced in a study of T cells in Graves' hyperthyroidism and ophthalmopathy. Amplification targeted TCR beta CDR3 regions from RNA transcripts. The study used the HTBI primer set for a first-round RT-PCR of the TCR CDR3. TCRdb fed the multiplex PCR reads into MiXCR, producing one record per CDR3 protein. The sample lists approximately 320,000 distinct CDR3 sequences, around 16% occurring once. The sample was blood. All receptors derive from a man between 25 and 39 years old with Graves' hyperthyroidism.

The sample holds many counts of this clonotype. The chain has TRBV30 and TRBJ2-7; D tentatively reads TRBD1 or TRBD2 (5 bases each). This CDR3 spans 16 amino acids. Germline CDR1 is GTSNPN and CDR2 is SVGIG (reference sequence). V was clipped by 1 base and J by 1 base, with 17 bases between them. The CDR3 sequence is CAWSELGTKGSYEQYF. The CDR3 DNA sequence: TGTGCCTGGAGTGAACTCGGGACGAAGGGATCCTACGAGCAGTACTTC.

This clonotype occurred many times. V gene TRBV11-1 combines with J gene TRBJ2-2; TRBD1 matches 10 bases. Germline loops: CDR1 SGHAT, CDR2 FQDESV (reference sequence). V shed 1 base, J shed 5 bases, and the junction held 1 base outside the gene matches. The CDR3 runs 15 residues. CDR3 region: CASSLGTGGTGELFF. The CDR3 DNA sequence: TGTGCCAGCAGCTTAGGGACAGGGGGAACCGGGGAGCTGTTTTTT.

The CDR3 protein is CASSQVGGPGLARHYEQYF. The DNA for the CDR3 is TGCGCCAGCAGCCAAGTGGGGGGACCTGGACTAGCGAGACACTACGAGCAGTACTTC. The chain carries TRBV4-1 and TRBJ2-7, with 9 bases identical to TRBD2. V trimming: 1 base; J trimming: 3 bases; junction bases outside the gene matches: 16. The CDR3 runs to 19 residues. CDR1 MGHRA and CDR2 YSYEKL come from the germline V gene.

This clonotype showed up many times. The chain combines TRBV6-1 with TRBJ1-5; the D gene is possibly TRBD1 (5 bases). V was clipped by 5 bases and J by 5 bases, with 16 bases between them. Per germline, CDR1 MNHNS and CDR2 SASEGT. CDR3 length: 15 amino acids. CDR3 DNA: TGTGCCAGCAGTCCAGCGAATGGGGCGGATCAGCCCCAGCATTTT. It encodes CASSPANGADQPQHF.

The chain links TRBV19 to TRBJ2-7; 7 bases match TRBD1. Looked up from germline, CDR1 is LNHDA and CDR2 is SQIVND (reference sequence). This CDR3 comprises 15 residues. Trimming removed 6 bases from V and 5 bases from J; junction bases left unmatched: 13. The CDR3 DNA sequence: TGTGCCAGTAGAAGTCTCTCGGACAGGTACGACGAGCAGTACTTC. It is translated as CASRSLSDRYDEQYF.

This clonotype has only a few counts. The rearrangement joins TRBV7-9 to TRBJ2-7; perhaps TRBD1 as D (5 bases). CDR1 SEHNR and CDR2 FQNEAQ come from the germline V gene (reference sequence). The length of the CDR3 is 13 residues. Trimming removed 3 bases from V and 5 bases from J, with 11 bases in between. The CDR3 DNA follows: TGTGCCAGCAGCTTGGACACGGATGACGAGCAGTACTTC. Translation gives CASSLDTDDEQYF.

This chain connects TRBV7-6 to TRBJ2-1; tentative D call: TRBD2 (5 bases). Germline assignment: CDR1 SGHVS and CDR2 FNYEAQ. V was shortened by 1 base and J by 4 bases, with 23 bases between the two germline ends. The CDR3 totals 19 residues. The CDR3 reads CASSLEWRASSATYNEQFF. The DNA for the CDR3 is TGTGCCAGCAGCTTAGAATGGCGTGCTAGCTCAGCCACTTACAATGAGCAGTTCTTC.

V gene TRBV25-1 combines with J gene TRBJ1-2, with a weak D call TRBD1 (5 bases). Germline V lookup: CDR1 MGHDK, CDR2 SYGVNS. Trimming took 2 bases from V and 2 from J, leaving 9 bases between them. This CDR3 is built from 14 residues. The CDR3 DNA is TGTGCCAGCAGTGAAGAATGGGGGAACTATGGCTACACCTTC. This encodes CASSEEWGNYGYTF.

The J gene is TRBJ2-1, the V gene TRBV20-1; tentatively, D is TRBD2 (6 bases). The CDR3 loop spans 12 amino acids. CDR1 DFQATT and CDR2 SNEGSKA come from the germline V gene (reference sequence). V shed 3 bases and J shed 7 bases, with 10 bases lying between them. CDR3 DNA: TGCAGTGCTAGTGGGGAGGTTAATGAGCAGTTCTTC. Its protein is CSASGEVNEQFF.

This CDR3 is CASSIGADKFYEQYF. The CDR3 bases are TGTGCCAGCAGTATCGGGGCAGACAAGTTCTACGAGCAGTACTTC. V usage is TRBV11-2 and J usage is TRBJ2-7; D tentatively reads TRBD1 or TRBD2 (5 bases each). This CDR3 is built from 15 residues. Germline CDR1 is SGHAT and CDR2 is FQNNGV. Trimming took 6 bases from V and 3 from J, leaving 18 bases between them.

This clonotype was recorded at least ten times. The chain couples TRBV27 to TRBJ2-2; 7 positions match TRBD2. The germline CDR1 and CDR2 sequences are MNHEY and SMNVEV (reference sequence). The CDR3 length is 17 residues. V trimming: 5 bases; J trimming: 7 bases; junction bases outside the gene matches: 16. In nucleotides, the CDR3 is TGTGCCAGCAGTCTATATTTAGTCGGCAGGGAGGGCGGGGAGCTGTTTTTT. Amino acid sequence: CASSLYLVGREGGELFF.

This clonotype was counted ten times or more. CDR3 loop: CASSFFTGNTEAFF. Here the CDR3 DNA reads TGTGCCAGCAGTTTCTTTACAGGGAACACTGAAGCTTTCTTT. This chain uses TRBV27 with TRBJ1-1; D is perhaps TRBD1 (5 bases). Germline V gene lookup returns CDR1 MNHEY and CDR2 SMNVEV (reference sequence). The V and J ends lost 3 bases and 1 base respectively, with 9 bases between them. The length of the CDR3 is 14 residues.